One TCR beta chain is described in this entry. The antigen it binds to is not known. No per-base quality is available; no much larger clone lies one base away. The sample belongs to a study of identical twins (TCRdb year 2016). About the investigation overall: To test whether fetal clonotypes persist, this study deep-sequenced TCR alpha and beta repertoires from monozygotic twins, from unrelated adults of various ages, and from cord blood. To rule out contamination, replicate twin experiments were performed at different times with different library preparation protocols.

The germline V gene (reference sequence) yields DFQATT for CDR1 and SNEGSKA for CDR2. The CDR3, from cysteine to phenylalanine, totals 15 residues. The read is trimmed to its CDR3 DNA, 45 bases read in frame from base 1. V trim: 5 bases; J trim: 1 base; unmatched bases: 5. The paper as a whole reports these results and caveats: Because the same donors could not be followed over many years, the conclusions depended on cross-sectional statistical analysis. Zero-insertion analyses could be partly confounded by invariant T cells such as MAIT and iNKT, though diverse VJ usage argued against such confounding for most clonotypes. In monozygotic twins, out-of-frame TCR alpha sharing was systematically underestimated by recombination models, although the models agreed with sharing between unrelated individuals. Fewer insertions were carried by abundant cord blood beta clonotypes, a similar but weaker trend appeared in young adult naive repertoires, and no such trend appeared in memory repertoires. Excess twin sharing in beta out-of-frame sequences was weaker because fewer shared sequences lowered the signal-to-noise ratio. Compared with coincidental sharing between unrelated individuals, out-of-frame TCR alpha sequences shared between twins showed an excess of sequences with low generation probability.

Only healthy Caucasian donors were included. Three unrelated non-twin adults were also sequenced: a male aged 18 to 29, a male aged 50 to 60 and a female aged 50 to 60. Using Miltenyi CD45RO+ enrichment and human naive T-cell isolation kits, memory (CD45RO+) and naive T cells were isolated from PBMC. Receptor amplification or capture employed 5' RACE. Instrument on record: Illumina HiSeq 2000. Template switching added a universal primer binding site, and the final cDNA carried a unique molecular identifier that allowed TCR cDNA molecules to be counted accurately. First-strand cDNA for TCR alpha and beta chains was synthesized from specific primers in the conserved constant-segment region. To control for contamination, every cDNA library carried two barcodes: a SMART-Mk sample barcode plus Illumina barcodes. TruSeq adapter sequences along with Illumina sample barcodes were introduced in two successive PCR steps. The Illumina HiSeq platform was used with custom primers to sequence TCR alpha and beta cDNA libraries. In the authors' own workflow: Unique molecular identifiers were extracted from raw reads with MiGEC, and CDR3 positions were determined with MiXCR. Recombination models were inferred per individual with the repgenHMM and IGoR tools using an EM algorithm. The tcR package in R was used for shared clonotype analysis, with sharing normalized by the product of cloneset sizes. To study raw recombination free of thymic and clonal selection effects, out-of-frame nonproductive sequences were analyzed. TCRdb applied fastp at Q25 and MiXCR to the public reads, then kept only in-frame beta chains. Each CDR3 protein appears once, grouped with its most common genes and DNA. The V and J calls were determined by TCRdb, not by the authors. The sample table lists 300,000 to 400,000 distinct CDR3 sequences, approximately 10% of them with a count of one. In total, the top ten clones hold roughly 8.7% of the sample.

Sequencing input: naive T cells sorted from blood. The cell subset or site label for this specimen denotes: cells isolated with a human naive T-cell isolation kit. The receptor's source is a woman between 45 and 60 years old in good health. The chain is assembled from TRBV20-1 and TRBJ2-1, with 10 junctional bases fitting TRBD2. The CDR3 sequence is CSAPRTSGSYNEQFF. The bases are TGCAGTGCTCCTAGGACTAGCGGATCCTACAATGAGCAGTTCTTC.